Listed below are T cell receptor beta chains from one sample, sequenced in a study of CD8+CD57+ T cells in acquired aplastic anemia. TCRdb used MiXCR to reprocess the reads, holding one entry per CDR3 protein. This table holds 150,000 to 200,000 distinct CDR3 sequences, less than 50% found once. Sequencing used sorted CD4+, CD8+, or CD8+CD57+ T cells (not recorded which) from PBMCs. These receptors were taken from a human donor with aplastic anemia. CDR3s include the opening cysteine and the closing phenylalanine or tryptophan. The D gene is left open where the match is weak. Clone size appears in some rows only: once, few, many, or a class for an expanded clone.

cdr3_nt: TGTGCCACCGCTGTGGGGACTAGCGGGTCCTACGAGCAGTACTTC
cdr3_aa: CATAVGTSGSYEQYF
v_call: TRBV15
j_call: TRBJ2-7
d_call: TRBD2
clone_size: -

cdr3_nt: TGTGCCACCAGTGATTCCCAGGTCCCCTACAATGAGCAGTCCTTC
cdr3_aa: CATSDSQVPYNEQSF
v_call: TRBV24-1
j_call: TRBJ2-1
d_call: -
clone_size: -

cdr3_nt: TGTGCCAGTAGTCCGTTGGGGACAGGGGAGCACGAGCAGTACTTC
cdr3_aa: CASSPLGTGEHEQYF
v_call: TRBV19
j_call: TRBJ2-7
d_call: TRBD1
clone_size: once

cdr3_nt: TGCAGCGTCGACCCGGGACAGGGAGGCCTATATTCACCCCTCCACTTT
cdr3_aa: CSVDPGQGGLYSPLHF
v_call: TRBV29-1
j_call: TRBJ1-6
d_call: TRBD1
clone_size: few

cdr3_nt: TGTGCCAGTAGGATGGGGGGAGCGGTAGATACGCAGTATTTT
cdr3_aa: CASRMGGAVDTQYF
v_call: TRBV19
j_call: TRBJ2-3
d_call: -
clone_size: -

cdr3_nt: TGTGCCAGCAGTGAAGTTTTGCAGAACACTGAAGCTTTCTTT
cdr3_aa: CASSEVLQNTEAFF
v_call: TRBV2
j_call: TRBJ1-1
d_call: -
clone_size: once

cdr3_nt: TGTGCCAGCTCATTGGCTTTCGGGATGGGCTACGAGCAGTACTTC
cdr3_aa: CASSLAFGMGYEQYF
v_call: TRBV9
j_call: TRBJ2-7
d_call: -
clone_size: -

cdr3_nt: TGTGCCAGCAGTCTAGACAGGGGTCACACAGATACGCAGTATTTT
cdr3_aa: CASSLDRGHTDTQYF
v_call: TRBV2
j_call: TRBJ2-3
d_call: TRBD1
clone_size: many

cdr3_nt: TGTGCCAGCAGCGTAGAGGCTAGCGGGACAATCACAGATACGCAGTATTTT
cdr3_aa: CASSVEASGTITDTQYF
v_call: TRBV9
j_call: TRBJ2-3
d_call: TRBD2
clone_size: -

cdr3_nt: TGTGCCAGCACCCAGACAGAGAAAGAGACCCAGTACTTC
cdr3_aa: CASTQTEKETQYF
v_call: TRBV6-6
j_call: TRBJ2-5
d_call: -
clone_size: many

cdr3_nt: TGTGCCATCAGTAGCGGGGGGGGTTTTGGCGAGCAGTACTTC
cdr3_aa: CAISSGGGFGEQYF
v_call: TRBV10-3
j_call: TRBJ2-7
d_call: TRBD2
clone_size: -

cdr3_nt: TGCGCCAGCAGGGGGTACGTCCACGAGCAGTACTTC
cdr3_aa: CASRGYVHEQYF
v_call: TRBV10-1
j_call: TRBJ2-7
d_call: -
clone_size: once

cdr3_nt: TGCGCCAGCAGCTTGGTCAGGGGGCACGAGCAGTACTTC
cdr3_aa: CASSLVRGHEQYF
v_call: TRBV5-1
j_call: TRBJ2-7
d_call: TRBD1
clone_size: -

cdr3_nt: TGTGCCAGCAGCTTAGCGCGGCAGGGGGCCTACGAGCAGTACTTC
cdr3_aa: CASSLARQGAYEQYF
v_call: TRBV7-9
j_call: TRBJ2-7
d_call: TRBD1
clone_size: -

cdr3_nt: TGTGCCAGCAGTCCCTTAGCGGGAGGCCCCGGGGAGCTGTTTTTT
cdr3_aa: CASSPLAGGPGELFF
v_call: TRBV12-3/TRBV12-4
j_call: TRBJ2-2
d_call: TRBD2
clone_size: -

cdr3_nt: TGTGCCAGCAGCCCTATTGGGACAGGGGGCGCGGAGACCCAGTACTTC
cdr3_aa: CASSPIGTGGAETQYF
v_call: TRBV11-3
j_call: TRBJ2-5
d_call: TRBD1
clone_size: -

cdr3_nt: TGTGCCAGCGACCCGGGACAGGGAGGCCTCGAGCAGTACTTC
cdr3_aa: CASDPGQGGLEQYF
v_call: TRBV25-1
j_call: TRBJ2-7
d_call: TRBD1
clone_size: -

cdr3_nt: TGTGCCAGCACCTCAAGGGGACACCCCATTCAAGAGACCCAGTACTTC
cdr3_aa: CASTSRGHPIQETQYF
v_call: TRBV7-8
j_call: TRBJ2-5
d_call: -
clone_size: -

cdr3_nt: TGTGCCAGCAGCCAAGTAAGACTAGCCCTCACAGATACGCAGTATTTT
cdr3_aa: CASSQVRLALTDTQYF
v_call: TRBV25-1
j_call: TRBJ2-3
d_call: TRBD2
clone_size: -

cdr3_nt: TGCGCCAGCAGTGTTGGCAATCTCTATGGCTACACCTTC
cdr3_aa: CASSVGNLYGYTF
v_call: TRBV10-2
j_call: TRBJ1-2
d_call: -
clone_size: -

cdr3_nt: TGCGCCAGCAGTCCGACCCAGAGCTCCTATAATTCACCCCTCCACTTT
cdr3_aa: CASSPTQSSYNSPLHF
v_call: TRBV4-1
j_call: TRBJ1-6
d_call: -
clone_size: -

cdr3_nt: TGTGCCAGCAGTATAGGGAACACAGATACGCAGTATTTT
cdr3_aa: CASSIGNTDTQYF
v_call: TRBV2
j_call: TRBJ2-3
d_call: -
clone_size: few

cdr3_nt: TGCGCCAGCAGCTCCGATAATGAAAAACTGTTTTTT
cdr3_aa: CASSSDNEKLFF
v_call: TRBV5-1
j_call: TRBJ1-4
d_call: -
clone_size: many

cdr3_nt: TGTGCCAGCAGCTTAGACGTCACAGATACGCAGTATTTT
cdr3_aa: CASSLDVTDTQYF
v_call: TRBV7-3
j_call: TRBJ2-3
d_call: -
clone_size: many

cdr3_nt: TGTGCCATCAGTGAAGGGACCGGACAGGGAACTCCTGGAAACACCATATATTTT
cdr3_aa: CAISEGTGQGTPGNTIYF
v_call: TRBV10-3
j_call: TRBJ1-3
d_call: TRBD1
clone_size: many

cdr3_nt: TGCGCCAGCAGCTCCCGGGACATTCCCACAGATACGCAGTATTTT
cdr3_aa: CASSSRDIPTDTQYF
v_call: TRBV5-1
j_call: TRBJ2-3
d_call: -
clone_size: -